This T cell receptor beta chain derives from a study of shared clonotypes between healthy human individuals. The wider study: Donors were two women and a few men aged 18 to 49. Overall study results and limits: The sampled material consisted only of blood, and tissue repertoires are likely to differ.

Original analysis: Filtering differed, since immunoSEQ gave only junction sequences and no quality scores. Assay: immunoSEQ multiplex PCR; the TCRdb copy retains only in-frame clones and omits some. For V, J and clone size, that table is used; D and trimming come from the DNA. Altogether about 2.4 million clones are present, around 90% being singletons, with the ten largest covering 0.13% to 0.15%. This CDR3 comprises 16 residues. Germline V lookup: CDR1 SGHRS, CDR2 YFSETQ. V shed 4 bases and J 5 bases; nucleotides not matched to a gene: 12. On this clone itself: No antigen is known for it.

This clonotype was obtained from a man between 18 and 35 years old in good health. This sequence joins TRBV5-1 and TRBJ2-5; 9 bases fit TRBD1. The sequenced material came from naive CD4+ T cells sorted from blood. Subset described: CD45RA+ positively selected. CDR3 residues: CASSPQGTGLGETQYF. In DNA, the CDR3 is TGCGCCAGCAGCCCGCAAGGGACAGGGCTAGGGGAGACCCAGTACTTC.